The present T cell receptor (beta chain) was sequenced within a study of blood T cells in healthy people across ages. Trimming took 2 bases from V and 10 from J, leaving 9 bases between them. The CDR3 totals 13 residues. Germline CDR1 reads LGHNA; CDR2 reads YSLEER. Donors were healthy Caucasian individuals from Russia aged roughly 6 to 90. It was with a sample-barcoded 5' primer and a J-beta primer mix that a second PCR of roughly 7 to 12 cycles was run. TCRdb reprocessed the 5' RACE reads with MiXCR, giving one entry per CDR3 protein. The table has over 950,000 distinct CDR3 sequences, more than 30% seen once; the top ten hold around 13%.

This TCR derives from a man aged 18 to 30 in good health. The chain links TRBV4-3 to TRBJ1-6, with D uncertain. The specimen sequenced was blood. CDR3 sequence reads: CASSQLGRSPLHF. In DNA form, the CDR3 reads TGCGCCAGCAGCCAATTGGGAAGATCACCCCTCCACTTT.